The 25 T cell receptor beta chains given below trace back to one sample, sequenced in a study of OX40 agonist ivuxolimab in advanced cancers. Method: immunoSEQ multiplex PCR; TCRdb's copy keeps in-frame clones and lacks some. The sample lists more than 30,000 clones, about nine tenths seen once, with approximately 4.1% in the top ten. The sample here was CD4+ or CD8+ T cells sorted from blood, taken in a trial of the OX40 agonist ivuxolimab. These receptors all come from an adult with an advanced solid tumor such as melanoma, head and neck, liver or kidney cancer.

This clone was found a few times. The V gene is TRBV2, the J gene TRBJ2-1, with D maybe TRBD2 (7 bases). The CDR3 consists of 15 residues. The germline V gene has CDR1 SNHLY and CDR2 FYNNEI. V lost 7 bases, J lost 5 bases, and 18 bases lay in between. This CDR3 reads CASKGEGGPHNEQFF. CDR3 nucleotide sequence: TGTGCCAGCAAGGGGGAGGGAGGGCCCCACAATGAGCAGTTCTTC. The full variable domain, rest sourced from reference TRBV2 and TRBJ2-1, is EPEVTQTPSHQVTQMGQEVILRCVPISNHLYFYWYRQILGQKVEFLVSFYNNEISEKSEIFDDQFSVERPDGSNFTLKIRSTKLEDSAMYFCASKGEGGPHNEQFFGPGTRLTVL.

The chain combines TRBV18 with TRBJ2-3; TRBD2 aligns across 14 bases. J lost 0 bases, V lost 3 bases, and 11 bases had no gene match. This CDR3 is built from 20 residues. The germline gives CDR1 KGHSH, CDR2 LQKENI. Here the CDR3 DNA reads TGTGCCAGCTCACCCAGTTCGACTAGCGGGGGGGGACTCAGCACAGATACGCAGTATTTT. It specifies CASSPSSTSGGGLSTDTQYF. The variable domain in full, with the rest retrieved from reference TRBV18 and TRBJ2-3, is NAGVMQNPRHLVRRRGQEARLRCSPMKGHSHVYWYRQLPEEGLKFMVYLQKENIIDESGMPKERFSAEFPKEGPSILRIQQVVRGDSAAYFCASSPSSTSGGGLSTDTQYFGPGTRLTVL.

The chain recombines TRBV30 with TRBJ2-2; D is undetermined. Germline CDR1 GTSNPN, CDR2 SVGIG (reference sequence). This CDR3 region has 13 residues. The V and J ends lost 3 bases and 2 bases respectively, with 7 bases between them. CDR3 amino acids: CAWRFSNTGELFF. The CDR3 coding sequence is TGTGCCTGGAGGTTCTCCAACACCGGGGAGCTGTTTTTT.

The rearrangement uses TRBV6-5 and TRBJ1-1, with 7 nucleotides matching TRBD1. J lost 10 bases, V lost 7 bases, and 12 bases had no gene match. This CDR3 spans 13 amino acids. Germline V gene data show CDR1 as MNHEY and CDR2 as SVGAGI. The CDR3: CASIRGQGGAAFF. CDR3 in DNA: TGTGCCAGCATTAGGGGGCAGGGAGGCGCAGCTTTCTTT.

This clone was seen once. This chain uses TRBV7-9 with TRBJ2-5, with 8 bases lining up with TRBD2. Germline V gives CDR1 SEHNR, CDR2 FQNEAQ (reference sequence). V lost 5 bases and J lost 5; bases outside the gene matches: 13. This CDR3 has 16 amino acids. CDR3 protein: CASSPAVAGQGETQYF. CDR3 nucleotide sequence: TGTGCCAGCAGCCCCGCGGTAGCGGGACAAGGGGAGACCCAGTACTTC.

This chain joins TRBV6-1 and TRBJ2-7; D call uncertain. Germline-derived CDR1 and CDR2 are MNHNS and SASEGT. This CDR3 is built from 14 residues. Trimming left V 5 bases short and J 2 bases short, with 13 bases between. CDR3 bases: TGTGCCAGCAGTACGGACCCTGGGGCCTACGAGCAGTACTTC. This encodes CASSTDPGAYEQYF.

The rearrangement links TRBV7-9 to TRBJ1-1; D is uncertain. V shed 5 bases and J shed 7 bases, with 11 bases lying between them. Looked up from germline, CDR1 is SEHNR and CDR2 is FQNEAQ (reference sequence). This CDR3 spans 12 amino acids. The CDR3 loop is CASSPREGEAFF. CDR3 nucleotide sequence: TGTGCCAGCAGCCCCCGAGAAGGTGAAGCTTTCTTT.

J is TRBJ2-1 and V is TRBV28; TRBD2 might be the D (6 bases). This CDR3 is built from 15 residues. V shed 7 bases and J shed 8 bases, with 21 bases lying between them. Germline CDR1 MDHEN, CDR2 SYDVKM. The CDR3 reads CASIVQGPSGDEQFF. The DNA for the CDR3 is TGTGCCAGCATTGTCCAGGGACCGTCGGGGGATGAGCAGTTCTTC. Full variable domain (remainder filled in from reference TRBV28 and TRBJ2-1): DVKVTQSSRYLVKRTGEKVFLECVQDMDHENMFWYRQDPGLGLRLIYFSYDVKMKEKGDIPEGYSVSREKKERFSLILESASTNQTSMYLCASIVQGPSGDEQFFGPGTRLTVL.

The chain joins TRBV28 to TRBJ2-2; D not certain. CDR3 length: 13 amino acids. Germline V gene sequence: CDR1 MDHEN, CDR2 SYDVKM. Trimming took 4 bases from V and 6 from J, leaving 9 bases between them. The DNA of the CDR3 is TGTGCCAGCAGTTCAAGTGTCCCCGGGGAGCTGTTTTTT. Translated, it gives CASSSSVPGELFF.

V gene TRBV19 combines with J gene TRBJ2-3; 13 bases map to TRBD2. V lost 10 bases to trimming and J lost 5 bases; unmatched junction nucleotides: 18. The CDR3 runs 18 residues. Per the germline V gene, CDR1 is LNHDA and CDR2 is SQIVND (reference sequence). CDR3 sequence: CATWGGTSGASWGDTQYF. DNA of the CDR3: TGTGCCACCTGGGGTGGGACTAGCGGGGCCTCGTGGGGAGATACGCAGTATTTT.

V usage is TRBV6-5 and J usage is TRBJ1-6; no definite D call. Trimming took 0 bases from V and 8 from J, leaving 5 bases between them. From germline, CDR1 is MNHEY and CDR2 SVGAGI. This CDR3 contains 13 residues. The chain's CDR3 is CASSYSTYSPLHF. CDR3 sequence (DNA): TGTGCCAGCAGTTACTCCACTTATTCACCCCTCCACTTT.

This chain connects TRBV6-5 to TRBJ1-5, with D unresolved. Germline assignment: CDR1 MNHEY and CDR2 SVGAGI. V lost 3 bases and J lost 4, with 7 bases in between. This CDR3 has 13 amino acids. The CDR3 region has the DNA TGTGCCAGCAGTTATCAGCGGAATCAGCCCCAGCATTTT. It specifies CASSYQRNQPQHF.

A word on this clone: A junction end diverges from the germline sequence, so it may reflect a read error. The gene calls are TRBV6-1 and TRBJ2-6; TRBD2 might be the D (6 bases). Germline V lookup: CDR1 MNHNS, CDR2 SASEGT. The CDR3 spans 14 residues. Here the CDR3 reads CASSTLAPLAVPTF. In nucleotides, the CDR3 is TGTGCCAGCAGTACTCTAGCGCCGCTCGCCGTCCCGACTTTC.

The V call is TRBV6-6, the J call TRBJ2-7, with a weak D call TRBD2 (6 bases). The germline CDR1 and CDR2 sequences are MNHNY and SVGAGI (reference sequence). The V end was cut by 0 bases, the J end by 8 bases, with 14 bases between. The CDR3 extends over 14 amino acids. The CDR3 protein is CASSYSTAGTQQYF. DNA of the CDR3: TGTGCCAGCAGTTACTCGACGGCGGGGACTCAGCAGTACTTC.

The chain is built from TRBV6-4 and TRBJ2-5; the match to TRBD2 covers 14 bases. CDR3 length equals 17 residues. The ends lost 4 bases at V and 5 bases at J; junction bases unmatched: 9. Germline lookup yields CDR1 MRHNA and CDR2 SNTAGT. CDR3 nucleotide sequence: TGTGCCAGCAGTGTGGGACTAGCGGGAGCAGCTCGGGAGACCCAGTACTTC. Translated, it gives CASSVGLAGAARETQYF.

The chain is built from TRBV19 and TRBJ1-1; no clear D gene. This CDR3 has 16 amino acids. Trimming stripped 2 bases from V and 4 bases from J, with 17 bases between. Germline V CDR1 and CDR2: LNHDA, SQIVND (reference sequence). CDR3 sequence: CASSIPRSGVGTEAFF. The DNA for the CDR3 is TGTGCCAGTAGTATACCTCGTAGCGGGGTGGGCACTGAAGCTTTCTTT.

The chain couples TRBV4-1 to TRBJ2-5, with TRBD2 identical over 9 bases. The CDR3 covers 16 residues. J gave up 2 bases and V 2 bases, and 6 bases lay outside the gene matches. CDR1 and CDR2 (germline): MGHRA, YSYEKL. The CDR3 bases are TGCGCCAGCAGCCAATCGGGTAGCGGGAGACAAGAGACCCAGTACTTC. Protein sequence: CASSQSGSGRQETQYF.

In regard to this clone: The sample contains more than one DNA sequence encoding this CDR3. V gene TRBV6-5 combines with J gene TRBJ1-5, with 9 bases that match TRBD1. V lost 5 bases to trimming and J lost 0 bases; unmatched junction nucleotides: 2. This CDR3 region has 15 residues. Germline CDR1 MNHEY, CDR2 SVGAGI. This chain's CDR3 is CASSLTGGSNQPQHF. DNA for the CDR3: TGTGCCAGCAGTCTGACAGGGGGTAGCAATCAGCCCCAGCATTTT.

V and J are TRBV27 and TRBJ1-5, with D possibly matching TRBD1 (6 bases). CDR3 length: 16 amino acids. Between the trimmed V and J ends, which lost 5 bases and 2 bases, there was a span of 16 bases. Germline V gene data show CDR1 as MNHEY and CDR2 as SMNVEV (reference sequence). DNA for the CDR3: TGTGCCAGCAGTCCAATGTTGGGGGCAGGCAATCAGCCCCAGCATTTT. It specifies CASSPMLGAGNQPQHF.

The chain combines TRBV28 with TRBJ2-7; D may be TRBD2 (7 bases). Germline assignment: CDR1 MDHEN and CDR2 SYDVKM. V shed 7 bases and J shed 6 bases, with 13 bases lying between them. There are 12 residues in the CDR3. CDR3 DNA sequence: TGTGCCAGCACCGAGGGGGGGCGCGAGCAGTACTTC. It encodes CASTEGGREQYF.

The chain joins TRBV29-1 to TRBJ2-5; 10 bases align to TRBD1. The CDR3 is made up of 15 amino acids. Germline CDR1 reads SQVTM; CDR2 reads ANQGSEA. V gave up 3 bases and J gave up 2 bases; unmatched junction bases: 6. The CDR3 DNA is TGCAGCGTTGATAGTAGGGGACAGGGGCAAGAGACCCAGTACTTC. Its protein is CSVDSRGQGQETQYF.

The J gene is TRBJ2-1, the V gene TRBV7-9; D unclear. This CDR3 is 17 amino acids long. V shed 5 bases and J shed 5 bases, with 22 bases lying between them. CDR1 is SEHNR, CDR2 FQNEAQ, per germline (reference sequence). CDR3 bases: TGTGCCAGCAGCCAACCTTTGACTGCTAGAGGAAACAATGAGCAGTTCTTC. Translating it yields CASSQPLTARGNNEQFF.

This chain uses TRBV19 with TRBJ2-1, with TRBD2 matching 9 bases. The V gene's germline CDR1 is LNHDA and CDR2 SQIVND (reference sequence). The CDR3 loop spans 16 amino acids. With V trimmed by 3 bases and J by 7 bases, 10 bases remained unmatched. DNA of the CDR3: TGTGCCAGTAGTATGTTTAGCGGGGGTGTTTATAATGAGCAGTTCTTC. Encoded protein: CASSMFSGGVYNEQFF.

The rearrangement uses TRBV28 and TRBJ1-3; 8 bases fit TRBD1. The germline V gene has CDR1 MDHEN and CDR2 SYDVKM. The CDR3 has 22 amino acids. The J segment lost 1 base and the V segment lost 3 bases, leaving 23 bases of the junction unmatched. The CDR3 is CASSFDTYRLFLQGDSGNTIYF. The CDR3 nucleotides are TGTGCCAGCAGTTTCGATACCTACAGACTCTTCTTACAGGGGGATTCTGGAAACACCATATATTTT.

This chain links TRBV25-1 with TRBJ2-5; 7 nucleotides align to TRBD1. This CDR3 has 16 residues. Germline values: CDR1 MGHDK, CDR2 SYGVNS. After removal of 3 bases from V and 4 bases from J, the junction contained 11 bases not matched to a gene. CDR3 DNA sequence: TGTGCCAGCAGTGACCCGGTGTCAGGGGGATCAGAGACCCAGTACTTC. This gives the protein CASSDPVSGGSETQYF.